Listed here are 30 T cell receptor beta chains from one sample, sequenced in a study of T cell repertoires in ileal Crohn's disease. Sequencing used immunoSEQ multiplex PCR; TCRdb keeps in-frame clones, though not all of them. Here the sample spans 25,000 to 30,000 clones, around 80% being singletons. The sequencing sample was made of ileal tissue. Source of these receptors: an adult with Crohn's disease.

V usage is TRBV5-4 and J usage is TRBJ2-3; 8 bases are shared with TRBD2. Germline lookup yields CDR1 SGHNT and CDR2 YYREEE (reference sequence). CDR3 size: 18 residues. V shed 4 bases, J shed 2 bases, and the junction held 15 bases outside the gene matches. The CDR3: CASSRYFRTSRFTDTQYF. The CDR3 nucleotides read TGTGCCAGCAGCAGATACTTTCGGACTAGCCGGTTCACAGATACGCAGTATTTT.

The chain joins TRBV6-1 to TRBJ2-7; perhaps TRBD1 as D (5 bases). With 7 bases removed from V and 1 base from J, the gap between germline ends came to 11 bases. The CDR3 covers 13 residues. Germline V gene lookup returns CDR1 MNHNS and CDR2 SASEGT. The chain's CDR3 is CASTYGASYEQYF. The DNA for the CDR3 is TGTGCCAGCACGTATGGGGCTTCCTACGAGCAGTACTTC.

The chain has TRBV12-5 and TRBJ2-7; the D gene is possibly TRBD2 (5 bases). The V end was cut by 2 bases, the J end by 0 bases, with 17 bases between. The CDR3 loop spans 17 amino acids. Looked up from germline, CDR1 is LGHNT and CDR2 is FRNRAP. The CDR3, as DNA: TGTGCTAGTGGTTTGACCTACCACGGGGAAGCCTCCTACGAGCAGTACTTC. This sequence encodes CASGLTYHGEASYEQYF. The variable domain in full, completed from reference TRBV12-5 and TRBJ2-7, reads DARVTQTPRHKVTEMGQEVTMRCQPILGHNTVFWYRQTMMQGLELLAYFRNRAPLDDSGMPKDRFSAEMPDATLATLKIQPSEPRDSAVYFCASGLTYHGEASYEQYFGPGTRLTVT.

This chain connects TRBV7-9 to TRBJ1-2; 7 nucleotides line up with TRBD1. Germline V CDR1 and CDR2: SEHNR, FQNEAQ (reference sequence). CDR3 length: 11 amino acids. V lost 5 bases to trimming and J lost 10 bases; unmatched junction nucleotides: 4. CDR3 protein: CASSTGTAYTF. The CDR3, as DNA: TGTGCCAGCAGCACCGGGACAGCCTACACCTTC.

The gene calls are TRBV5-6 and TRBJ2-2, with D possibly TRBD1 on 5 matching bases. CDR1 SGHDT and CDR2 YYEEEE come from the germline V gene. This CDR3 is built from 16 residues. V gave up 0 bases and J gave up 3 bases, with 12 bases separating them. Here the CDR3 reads CASSLGQGGHTGELFF. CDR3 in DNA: TGTGCCAGCAGCTTGGGGCAGGGTGGGCACACCGGGGAGCTGTTTTTT.

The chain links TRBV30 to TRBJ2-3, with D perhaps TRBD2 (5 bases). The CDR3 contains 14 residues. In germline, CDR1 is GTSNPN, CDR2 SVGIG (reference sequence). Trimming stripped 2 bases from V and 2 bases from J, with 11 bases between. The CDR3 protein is CAWSSLGFTDTQYF. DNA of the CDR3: TGTGCCTGGAGTTCACTAGGTTTCACAGATACGCAGTATTTT.

Here the CDR3 DNA reads TGTGCCAGCAGCCCACGACAGGTAAGCTCCTACGAGCAGTACTTC. It encodes CASSPRQVSSYEQYF. This sequence joins TRBV9 and TRBJ2-7, with D possibly TRBD1 on 6 matching bases. The germline V and J ends were trimmed by 4 bases and 0 bases, with 14 bases remaining between them. This CDR3 comprises 15 residues. Germline V gene lookup returns CDR1 SGDLS and CDR2 YYNGEE.

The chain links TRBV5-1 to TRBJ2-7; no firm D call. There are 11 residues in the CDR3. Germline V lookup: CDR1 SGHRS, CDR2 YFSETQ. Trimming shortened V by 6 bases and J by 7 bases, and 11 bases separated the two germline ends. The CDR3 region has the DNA TGCGCCAGCAAAGAGGAAGGAGAGCAGTACTTC. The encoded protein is CASKEEGEQYF.

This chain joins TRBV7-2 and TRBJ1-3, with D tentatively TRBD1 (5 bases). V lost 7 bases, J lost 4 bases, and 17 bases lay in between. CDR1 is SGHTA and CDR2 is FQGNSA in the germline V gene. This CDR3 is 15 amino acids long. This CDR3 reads CASTFLGGAGNTIYF. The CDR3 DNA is TGTGCCAGCACCTTTCTGGGAGGGGCCGGAAACACCATATATTTT.

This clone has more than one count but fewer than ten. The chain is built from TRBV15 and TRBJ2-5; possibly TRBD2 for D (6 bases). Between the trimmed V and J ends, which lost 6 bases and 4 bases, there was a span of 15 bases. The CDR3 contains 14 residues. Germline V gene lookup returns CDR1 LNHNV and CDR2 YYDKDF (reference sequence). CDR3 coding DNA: TGTGCCACCAGTCAGGGCGGGGCTCCAGAGACCCAGTACTTC. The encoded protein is CATSQGGAPETQYF.

The CDR3 region is CAWSQGQGNYEQYF. DNA for the CDR3: TGTGCCTGGAGCCAGGGACAGGGGAACTACGAGCAGTACTTC. The chain combines TRBV30 with TRBJ2-7; 10 bases map to TRBD1. The CDR3 length is 14 residues. V dropped 3 bases and J dropped 3; count of bases not matched to a gene: 5. The V gene's germline CDR1 is GTSNPN and CDR2 SVGIG (reference sequence).

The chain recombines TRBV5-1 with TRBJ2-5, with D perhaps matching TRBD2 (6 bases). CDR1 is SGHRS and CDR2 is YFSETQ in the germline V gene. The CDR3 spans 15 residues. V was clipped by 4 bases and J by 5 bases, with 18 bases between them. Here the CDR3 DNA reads TGCGCCAGCAGCCCACCGCGGGGAGGCGCCGAGACCCAGTACTTC. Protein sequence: CASSPPRGGAETQYF.

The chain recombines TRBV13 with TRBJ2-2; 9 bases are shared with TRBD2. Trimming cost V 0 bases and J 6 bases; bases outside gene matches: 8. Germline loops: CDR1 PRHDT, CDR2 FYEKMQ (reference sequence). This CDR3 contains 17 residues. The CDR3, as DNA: TGTGCCAGCAGCTTAGGATTAGCGGGGGACTATCCCGGGGAGCTGTTTTTT. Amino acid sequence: CASSLGLAGDYPGELFF.

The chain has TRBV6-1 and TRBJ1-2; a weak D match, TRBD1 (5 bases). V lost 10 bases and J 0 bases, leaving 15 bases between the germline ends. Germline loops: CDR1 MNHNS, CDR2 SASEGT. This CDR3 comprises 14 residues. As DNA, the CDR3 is TGTGCCACCTCGGTAGGGGAAGCTAACTATGGCTACACCTTC. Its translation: CATSVGEANYGYTF.

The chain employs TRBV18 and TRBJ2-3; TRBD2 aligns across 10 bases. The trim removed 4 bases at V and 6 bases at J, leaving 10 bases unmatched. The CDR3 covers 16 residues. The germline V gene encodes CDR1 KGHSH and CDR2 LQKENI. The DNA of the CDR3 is TGTGCCAGCTCACTTCCTAGCGGGGGCCACGGGGATACGCAGTATTTT. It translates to CASSLPSGGHGDTQYF.

The DNA of the CDR3 is TGTGCCAGCAGCAACCGGGACAGGGAGTCCTACGAGCAGTACTTC. Translating gives CASSNRDRESYEQYF. This rearrangement joins TRBV9 to TRBJ2-7; 9 bases align to TRBD1. The V gene end was trimmed by 4 bases and the J gene end by 1 base; junction bases not matched to a gene: 6. Germline V gene sequence: CDR1 SGDLS, CDR2 YYNGEE. The CDR3 loop spans 15 amino acids.

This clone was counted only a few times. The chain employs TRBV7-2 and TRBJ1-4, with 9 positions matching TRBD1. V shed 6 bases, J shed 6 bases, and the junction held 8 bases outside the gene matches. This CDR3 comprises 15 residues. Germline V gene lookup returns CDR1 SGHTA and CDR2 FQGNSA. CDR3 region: CASSTQGAAYEKLFF. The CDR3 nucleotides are TGTGCCAGCAGTACACAGGGGGCCGCGTATGAAAAACTGTTTTTT.

The CDR3 loop is CASSRTGQGGGYTF. The CDR3 DNA sequence: TGTGCCAGCAGCCGTACGGGACAGGGAGGAGGCTACACCTTC. The chain is built from TRBV6-5 and TRBJ1-2; 9 bases match TRBD1. CDR3 length: 14 amino acids. V gave up 6 bases and J gave up 8 bases; unmatched junction bases: 10. The germline CDR1 and CDR2 sequences are MNHEY and SVGAGI.

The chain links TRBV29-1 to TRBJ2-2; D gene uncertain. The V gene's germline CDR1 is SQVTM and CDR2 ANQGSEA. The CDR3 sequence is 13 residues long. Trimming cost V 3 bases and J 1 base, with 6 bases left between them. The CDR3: CSVDGRNTGELFF. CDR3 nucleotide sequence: TGCAGCGTTGATGGCAGGAACACCGGGGAGCTGTTTTTT.

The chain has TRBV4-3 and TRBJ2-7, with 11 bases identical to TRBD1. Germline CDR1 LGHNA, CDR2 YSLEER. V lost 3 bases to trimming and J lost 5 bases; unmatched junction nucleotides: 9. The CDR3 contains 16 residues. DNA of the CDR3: TGCGCCAGCAGCCAGATTGTCGGACAGGGGGCCAACGAGCAGTACTTC. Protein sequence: CASSQIVGQGANEQYF.

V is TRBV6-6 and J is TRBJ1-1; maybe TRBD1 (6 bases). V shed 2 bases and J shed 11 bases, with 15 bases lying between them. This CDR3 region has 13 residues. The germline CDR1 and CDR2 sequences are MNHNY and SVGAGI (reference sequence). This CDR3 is CASSYQERTEAFF. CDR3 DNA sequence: TGTGCCAGCAGTTACCAGGAACGGACAGAGGCTTTCTTT.

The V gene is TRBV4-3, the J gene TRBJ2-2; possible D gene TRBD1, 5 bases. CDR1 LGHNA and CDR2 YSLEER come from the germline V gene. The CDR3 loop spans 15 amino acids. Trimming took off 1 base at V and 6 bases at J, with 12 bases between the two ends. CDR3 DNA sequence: TGCGCCAGCAGCCAAGTGCAGGGTGGGTCCGGGGAGCTGTTTTTT. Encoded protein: CASSQVQGGSGELFF.

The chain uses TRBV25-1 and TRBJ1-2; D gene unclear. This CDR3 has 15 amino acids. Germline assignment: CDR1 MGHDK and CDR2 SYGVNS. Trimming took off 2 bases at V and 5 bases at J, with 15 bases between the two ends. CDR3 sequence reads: CASSETWHERYGYTF. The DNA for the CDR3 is TGTGCCAGCAGTGAAACCTGGCATGAAAGATATGGCTACACCTTC.

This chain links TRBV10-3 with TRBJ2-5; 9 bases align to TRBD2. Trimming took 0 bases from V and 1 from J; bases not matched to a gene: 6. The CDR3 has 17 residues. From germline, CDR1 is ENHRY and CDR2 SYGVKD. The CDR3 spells CAISESVSGGRQETQYF. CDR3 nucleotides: TGTGCCATCAGTGAGTCTGTCAGCGGGGGGCGCCAAGAGACCCAGTACTTC.

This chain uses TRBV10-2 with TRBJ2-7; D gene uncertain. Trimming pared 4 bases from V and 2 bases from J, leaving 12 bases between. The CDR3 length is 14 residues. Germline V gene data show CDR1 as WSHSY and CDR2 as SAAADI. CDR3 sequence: CASSVARLTYEQYF. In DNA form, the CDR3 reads TGCGCCAGCAGTGTGGCTAGGCTAACCTACGAGCAGTACTTC.

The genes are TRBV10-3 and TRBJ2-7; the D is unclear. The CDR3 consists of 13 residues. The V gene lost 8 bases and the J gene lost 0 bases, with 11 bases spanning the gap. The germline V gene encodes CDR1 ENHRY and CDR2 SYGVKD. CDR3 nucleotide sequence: TGTGCCATCCAGTTGACTGCCTCCTACGAGCAGTACTTC. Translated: CAIQLTASYEQYF.

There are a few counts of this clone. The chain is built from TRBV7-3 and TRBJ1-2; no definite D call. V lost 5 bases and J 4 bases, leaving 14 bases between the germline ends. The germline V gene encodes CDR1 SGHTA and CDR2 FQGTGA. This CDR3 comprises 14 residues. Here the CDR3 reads CASSPHTGGYGYTF. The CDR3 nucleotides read TGTGCCAGCAGCCCCCACACGGGTGGCTATGGCTACACCTTC. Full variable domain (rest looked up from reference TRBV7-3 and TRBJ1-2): GAGVSQTPSNKVTEKGKYVELRCDPISGHTALYWYRQSLGQGPEFLIYFQGTGAADDSGLPNDRFFAVRPEGSVSTLKIQRTERGDSAVYLCASSPHTGGYGYTFGSGTRLTVV.

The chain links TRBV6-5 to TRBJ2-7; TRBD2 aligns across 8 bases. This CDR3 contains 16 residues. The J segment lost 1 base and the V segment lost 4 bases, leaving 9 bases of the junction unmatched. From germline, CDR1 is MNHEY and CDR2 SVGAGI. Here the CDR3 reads CASSSPGGGPSYEQYF. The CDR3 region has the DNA TGTGCCAGCAGTTCACCCGGGGGGGGGCCTTCCTACGAGCAGTACTTC.

CDR3: CASSSQGLHTEAFF. CDR3 nucleotide sequence: TGTGCCAGCAGTTCCCAGGGACTGCACACTGAAGCTTTCTTT. The chain uses TRBV6-5 and TRBJ1-1; tentatively, D is TRBD1 (5 bases). The CDR3 spans 14 residues. With 4 bases removed from V and 3 bases from J, the gap between germline ends came to 12 bases. The germline CDR1 and CDR2 sequences are MNHEY and SVGAGI.

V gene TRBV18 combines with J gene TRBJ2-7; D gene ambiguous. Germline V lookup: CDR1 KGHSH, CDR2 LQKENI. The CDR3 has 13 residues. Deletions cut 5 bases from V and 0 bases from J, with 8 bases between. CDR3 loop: CASSKSSSYEQYF. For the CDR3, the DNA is TGTGCCAGCTCAAAGTCTAGCTCCTACGAGCAGTACTTC.